These T cell receptor beta chains were read from a single sample in a study of shared clonotypes between healthy human individuals. Some clones are missing from TCRdb's copy, which holds only in-frame ones; the method was immunoSEQ multiplex PCR. The profile shows some 1.5 million clones, approximately 98% of them singletons. Sequencing was carried out using naive CD4+ T cells sorted from blood. The source is a man aged 30 to 39 in good health. Each CDR3 is given without its conserved first and last residue. D genes are given only for firm matches.

D gene	J gene	V gene	CDR3 protein
TRBD2	TRBJ2-1	TRBV7-7	ASSFGTSGTEQF
-	TRBJ1-5	TRBV19	ASSIGGGAGQPQH
-	TRBJ1-5	TRBV28	ASRWVQDQPQH
TRBD2	TRBJ2-5	TRBV9	ASSSHASGQETQY
-	TRBJ1-3	TRBV5-1	ASMNHRTFAGNTIY
TRBD1	TRBJ2-3	TRBV7-9	ASPLTPGQGIEDTQY
-	TRBJ1-1	TRBV6-5	ASSYSGGFAEAF
TRBD1	TRBJ2-3	TRBV5-4	ASSHFDRDTDTQY
-	TRBJ2-3	TRBV5-1	ASSFEGVGDTQY
-	TRBJ1-2	TRBV10-2	ASSEPPFTGMAGYT
-	TRBJ1-1	TRBV6-5	ASSYVDMNTEAF
-	TRBJ2-5	TRBV7-2	ASSSPAGAETQY
TRBD2	TRBJ2-2	TRBV9	ASSVRRLAAPGELF
TRBD2	TRBJ2-1	TRBV5-4	ASRFPAGEEF
-	TRBJ2-1	TRBV27	ASRPGTNSYNEQF
-	TRBJ2-3	TRBV10-1	ASGGSTDTQY
-	TRBJ2-7	TRBV15	ATGAGPLYEQY
-	TRBJ2-7	TRBV4-1	ASSHSGTSRSSYEQY
-	TRBJ2-7	TRBV5-1	ASSLGRFYEQY
TRBD1	TRBJ2-7	TRBV18	ASSPQQGSEQY
TRBD2	TRBJ2-7	TRBV28	ASLAGGSLYEQY
TRBD1	TRBJ2-1	TRBV7-8	ASSLAGTGGTYNEQF
-	TRBJ2-7	TRBV9	ASSVDWDSYEQY
TRBD1	TRBJ1-1	TRBV5-8	ASSWVRGPTAEAF
TRBD2	TRBJ2-7	TRBV5-1	ASSLARAGVNEQY
-	TRBJ2-4	TRBV7-3	ASSLTGTLAKNIQY
-	TRBJ2-7	TRBV15	ATSRDVARGYEQY
TRBD1	TRBJ2-7	TRBV6-1	ASSEPGQSYEQY
-	TRBJ1-4	TRBV6-1	ASSGVSGVNEKLF
TRBD2	TRBJ2-7	TRBV19	ASSIYGRNYEQY
-	TRBJ2-7	TRBV27	ASRTENYEQY
TRBD1	TRBJ1-2	TRBV5-1	ASSHRVGQAGGYT
-	TRBJ2-5	TRBV9	ASSLGGGPQETQY
-	TRBJ2-2	TRBV18	ASSPIPNTGELF
TRBD2	TRBJ2-7	TRBV7-8	ASSLEIRGLYEQY
TRBD2	TRBJ2-5	TRBV29-1	SVGEGGETQY
-	TRBJ2-7	TRBV6-5	ASSYLPRAYEQY
TRBD2	TRBJ2-3	TRBV18	ASSPPSGGTDTQY
-	TRBJ2-7	TRBV28	ASRTLGGGSGAYEQY
-	TRBJ1-1	TRBV18	ASSPRAARDTEAF
-	TRBJ2-2	TRBV9	ASSSRLTASTGELF
-	TRBJ1-2	TRBV11-2	ASSLRGYT
-	TRBJ2-5	TRBV27	ASSLSFYQETQY
-	TRBJ2-3	TRBV4-3	ASSQAGGADTQY
TRBD2	TRBJ2-3	TRBV5-1	ASSLTSASTDTQY
TRBD1	TRBJ2-1	TRBV11-3	ASSSKGTALGHNEQF
-	TRBJ1-1	TRBV28	ASSFSPVGAGLKNTEAF
TRBD2	TRBJ2-1	TRBV7-2	ASSFSVGEGQF
-	TRBJ1-2	TRBV27	ASSDGQIYGYT
TRBD1	TRBJ2-1	TRBV19	ASSITGAGGNNEQF
-	TRBJ2-7	TRBV9	ASSAAAGTAYEQY
TRBD1	TRBJ2-7	TRBV18	ASSLSGTGSHEQY
-	TRBJ2-7	TRBV5-1	ASSLYSGTFSLYEQY
-	TRBJ2-7	TRBV19	ASSMEGASFYEQY
-	TRBJ2-1	TRBV29-1	SVGDPPYNEQF
-	TRBJ2-7	TRBV5-6	ASSLVHSSYEQY
-	TRBJ2-2	TRBV19	ARGHREGELF
-	TRBJ1-2	TRBV28	ASSLRAARDGYT
-	TRBJ2-2	TRBV20-1	SASVTGELF